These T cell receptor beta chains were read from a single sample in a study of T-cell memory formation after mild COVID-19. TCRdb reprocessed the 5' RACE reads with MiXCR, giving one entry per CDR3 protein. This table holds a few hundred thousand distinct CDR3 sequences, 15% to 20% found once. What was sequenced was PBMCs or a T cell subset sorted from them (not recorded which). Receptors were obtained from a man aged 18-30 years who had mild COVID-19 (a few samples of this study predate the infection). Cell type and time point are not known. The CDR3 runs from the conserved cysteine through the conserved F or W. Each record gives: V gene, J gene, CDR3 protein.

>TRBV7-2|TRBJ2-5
CASSYDRRLMVETQYF
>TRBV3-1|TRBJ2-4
CASSSRQQGAKNIQYF
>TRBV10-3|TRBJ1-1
CAISRGGFTEAFF
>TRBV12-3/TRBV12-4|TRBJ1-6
CASSFQGPLGMALHF
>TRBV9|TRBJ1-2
CASSVTGTENYGYTF
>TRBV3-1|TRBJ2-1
CASSQDSTYFGNEQFF
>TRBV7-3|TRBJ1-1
CASSLGGGWTEAFF
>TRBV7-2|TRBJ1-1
CASTAMNTEAFF
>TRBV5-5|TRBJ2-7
CASSFAGHEQYF
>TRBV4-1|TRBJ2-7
CASSQDSHRPYEQYF
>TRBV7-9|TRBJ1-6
CASSLEQYNSPLHF
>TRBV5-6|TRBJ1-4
CASSFYSEKLFF
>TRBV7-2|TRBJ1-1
CASSLVSTGSSTEAFF
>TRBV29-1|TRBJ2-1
CSVTRVGQGDEQFF
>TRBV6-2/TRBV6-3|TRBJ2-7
CASSYDPRQGDTYEQYF
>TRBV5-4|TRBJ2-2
CASSPSQRSNTGELFF
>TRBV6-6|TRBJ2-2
CATILTGSGTGELFF
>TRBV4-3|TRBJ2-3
CASSQDGPESRSGDTQYF
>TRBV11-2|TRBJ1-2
CASSSYKQGVGGYTF
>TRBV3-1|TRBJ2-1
CASSQDMASGEREQFF